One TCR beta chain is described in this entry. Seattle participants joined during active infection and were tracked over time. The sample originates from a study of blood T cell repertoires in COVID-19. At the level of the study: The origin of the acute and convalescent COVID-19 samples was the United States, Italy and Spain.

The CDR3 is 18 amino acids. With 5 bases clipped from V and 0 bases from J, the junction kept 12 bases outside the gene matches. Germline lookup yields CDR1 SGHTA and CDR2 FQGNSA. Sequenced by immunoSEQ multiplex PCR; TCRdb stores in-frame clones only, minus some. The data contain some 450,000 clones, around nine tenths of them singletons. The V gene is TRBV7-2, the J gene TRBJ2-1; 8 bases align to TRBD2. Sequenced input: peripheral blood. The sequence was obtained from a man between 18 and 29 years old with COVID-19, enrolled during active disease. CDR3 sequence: CASSLKLAEASSYNEQFF. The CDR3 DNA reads TGTGCCAGCAGCCTGAAACTAGCGGAAGCAAGCTCCTACAATGAGCAGTTCTTC. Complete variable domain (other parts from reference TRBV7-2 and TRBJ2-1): GAGVSQSPSNKVTEKGKDVELRCDPISGHTALYWYRQSLGQGLEFLIYFQGNSAPDKSGLPSDRFSAERTGGSVSTLTIQRTQQEDSAVYLCASSLKLAEASSYNEQFFGPGTRLTVL.